A single sample gave rise to the 20 T cell receptor beta chains below, sequenced in a study of T cells in localized non-small cell lung cancer. Produced via immunoSEQ multiplex PCR; TCRdb's table is partial and in-frame only. The sample shows around 94,000 clones, around 90% of them seen only once. The material sequenced was peripheral blood, taken before any cancer treatment. The receptors shown here come from a man between 40 and 75 years old with stage I squamous cell lung carcinoma.

In its sample, this clone was seen once. The V gene is TRBV27, the J gene TRBJ1-1; TRBD1 is a possible D gene (5 bases). Per germline, CDR1 MNHEY and CDR2 SMNVEV (reference sequence). The V end lost 5 bases, the J end lost 7 bases, and 11 bases lay between the germline ends. The CDR3 is made up of 12 amino acids. The CDR3 sequence: CASSPKGVEAFF. The CDR3 nucleotides read TGTGCCAGCAGTCCCAAAGGGGTTGAAGCTTTCTTT.

The chain employs TRBV10-2 and TRBJ1-1, with D uncertain. Deletions cut 6 bases from V and 0 bases from J, with 8 bases between. From germline, CDR1 is WSHSY and CDR2 SAAADI. The CDR3 consists of 13 residues. The CDR3 here is CASRGNLNTEAFF. CDR3 bases: TGCGCCAGCAGGGGGAATTTGAACACTGAAGCTTTCTTT.

This clone is a singleton in its sample. This chain joins TRBV5-1 and TRBJ2-3, with 8 bases identical to TRBD2. CDR1 is SGHRS, CDR2 YFSETQ, per germline. The CDR3 extends over 16 amino acids. V was pared by 1 base and J by 3 bases, with 7 bases of the junction left unmatched. The CDR3 coding sequence is TGCGCCAGCAGCTTGTCTAGCGGGCGGTCAACAGATACGCAGTATTTT. This codes for CASSLSSGRSTDTQYF.

The V call is TRBV19, the J call TRBJ2-2; D gene uncertain. The V end was cut by 7 bases, the J end by 2 bases, with 8 bases between. The CDR3 extends over 13 amino acids. Per germline, CDR1 LNHDA and CDR2 SQIVND (reference sequence). The CDR3 sequence: CASMDPNTGELFF. DNA for the CDR3: TGTGCCAGTATGGACCCCAACACCGGGGAGCTGTTTTTT.

This chain connects TRBV27 to TRBJ2-1; 8 nucleotides match TRBD2. The germline CDR1 and CDR2 sequences are MNHEY and SMNVEV (reference sequence). This CDR3 contains 13 residues. J was trimmed by 11 bases and V by 2 bases; bases with no gene match: 5. CDR3 coding DNA: TGTGCCAGCAGTTTAGGTTTAGCGGGGCAGCAGTTCTTC. It specifies CASSLGLAGQQFF.

J is TRBJ1-1 and V is TRBV6-6; no firm D call. CDR3 size: 12 residues. Trimming shortened V by 5 bases and J by 6 bases, and 10 bases separated the two germline ends. The germline gives CDR1 MNHNY, CDR2 SVGAGI (reference sequence). The CDR3: CASSPRDAEAFF. CDR3 sequence (DNA): TGTGCCAGCAGTCCCCGCGACGCTGAAGCTTTCTTT.

V is TRBV28 and J is TRBJ1-1; 9 bases agree with TRBD1. Germline lookup yields CDR1 MDHEN and CDR2 SYDVKM. The CDR3 extends over 17 amino acids. J lost 3 bases, V lost 5 bases, and 13 bases had no gene match. DNA for the CDR3: TGTGCCAGCAGTACCTCGGGTACAGGGGGCGGGTACACTGAAGCTTTCTTT. Residues: CASSTSGTGGGYTEAFF.

This rearrangement joins TRBV2 to TRBJ2-7, with D perhaps assigned TRBD1 or TRBD2 (5 bases each). The V end was cut by 6 bases, the J end by 3 bases, with 12 bases between. CDR3 size: 13 residues. Germline CDR1 reads SNHLY; CDR2 reads FYNNEI. DNA of the CDR3: TGTGCCAGCAGCAAAGGGGCGGGCTACGAGCAGTACTTC. This gives the protein CASSKGAGYEQYF.

The chain joins TRBV9 to TRBJ1-3, with a weak D call TRBD1 (5 bases). In germline, CDR1 is SGDLS, CDR2 YYNGEE. The CDR3 runs 17 residues. V was clipped by 4 bases and J by 0 bases, with 17 bases between them. The CDR3 spells CASSPRGAESSGNTIYF. The CDR3 nucleotides are TGTGCCAGCAGCCCTAGAGGGGCCGAGAGCTCTGGAAACACCATATATTTT.

The rearrangement links TRBV30 to TRBJ1-2; TRBD1 is a possible D gene (5 bases). The CDR3 consists of 16 residues. V shed 0 bases and J shed 0 bases, with 14 bases lying between them. Germline loops: CDR1 GTSNPN, CDR2 SVGIG (reference sequence). The DNA of the CDR3 is TGTGCCTGGAGTGTAAAGTCAGGGCCGGCTAACTATGGCTACACCTTC. Residues: CAWSVKSGPANYGYTF.

The genes are TRBV5-4 and TRBJ2-2; the match to TRBD1 covers 8 bases. The germline gives CDR1 SGHNT, CDR2 YYREEE (reference sequence). Trimming removed 6 bases from V and 8 bases from J; junction bases left unmatched: 15. The CDR3 has 16 amino acids. The DNA for the CDR3 is TGTGCCAGCATGACCGGGGGCTCAGGGGGCACTGGGGAGCTGTTTTTT. Translated, it gives CASMTGGSGGTGELFF.

V usage is TRBV27 and J usage is TRBJ1-3; TRBD1 agrees at 10 bases. Per germline, CDR1 MNHEY and CDR2 SMNVEV (reference sequence). CDR3 length: 16 residues. V lost 3 bases and J lost 4; bases outside the gene matches: 6. Written as DNA, the CDR3 is TGTGCCAGCAGTTTTAGGGGGACAGGGGTCGGAAACACCATATATTTT. Translated: CASSFRGTGVGNTIYF.

The genes are TRBV12-5 and TRBJ2-1; TRBD2 aligns across 8 bases. Germline V gives CDR1 LGHNT, CDR2 FRNRAP. Trimming at V came to 4 bases and at J to 0 bases, leaving 8 bases not matched to a gene. CDR3 length equals 17 residues. CDR3 amino acids: CASGSPGGGSSYNEQFF. The CDR3 bases are TGTGCTAGTGGTTCCCCGGGAGGGGGTAGCTCCTACAATGAGCAGTTCTTC.

The CDR3: CASSLAREETQYF. The CDR3, as DNA: TGTGCCAGCAGCTTGGCCAGGGAGGAGACCCAGTACTTC. J is TRBJ2-5 and V is TRBV5-4; D is possibly TRBD1 or TRBD2 (5 bases each). The CDR3 runs to 13 residues. V lost 0 bases and J 5 bases, leaving 8 bases between the germline ends. CDR1 is SGHNT, CDR2 YYREEE, per germline (reference sequence). The full variable domain, rest sourced from reference TRBV5-4 and TRBJ2-5, is ETGVTQSPTHLIKTRGQQVTLRCSSQSGHNTVSWYQQALGQGPQFIFQYYREEENGRGNFPPRFSGLQFPNYSSELNVNALELDDSALYLCASSLAREETQYFGPGTRLLVL.

The chain combines TRBV18 with TRBJ2-7; possibly TRBD2 for D (6 bases). The germline V gene has CDR1 KGHSH and CDR2 LQKENI. This CDR3 comprises 14 residues. Trimming took off 1 base at V and 7 bases at J, with 14 bases between the two ends. The CDR3 protein is CASSPRRDGGEQYF. The CDR3, as DNA: TGTGCCAGCTCACCACGGAGGGATGGTGGGGAGCAGTACTTC.

This chain joins TRBV7-2 and TRBJ2-7; D might be TRBD1 or TRBD2, each matching 6 bases. This CDR3 is 13 amino acids long. CDR1 and CDR2 from the germline V gene are SGHTA and FQGNSA. The ends were cut back, 6 bases at V and 3 bases at J, with 12 bases in the middle. The CDR3 region is CASSRGGLYEQYF. CDR3 sequence (DNA): TGTGCCAGCAGTCGAGGGGGGCTCTACGAGCAGTACTTC. The full variable domain, completed using reference TRBV7-2 and TRBJ2-7, is GAGVSQSPSNKVTEKGKDVELRCDPISGHTALYWYRQSLGQGLEFLIYFQGNSAPDKSGLPSDRFSAERTGGSVSTLTIQRTQQEDSAVYLCASSRGGLYEQYFGPGTRLTVT.

V gene TRBV6-7 combines with J gene TRBJ1-2; the D gene is possibly TRBD1 (6 bases). Being an ORF, TRBV6-7 has a function that is uncertain. CDR3 length equals 15 residues. V lost 5 bases and J lost 4, with 17 bases in between. The CDR3 spells CASSPSDSFTYGYTF. CDR3 in DNA: TGTGCCAGCAGTCCCTCGGACAGTTTTACCTATGGCTACACCTTC.

The chain couples TRBV29-1 to TRBJ1-5; D uncertain. The CDR3 runs to 13 residues. The germline V and J ends were trimmed by 0 bases and 5 bases, with 8 bases remaining between them. Germline-derived CDR1 and CDR2 are SQVTM and ANQGSEA. CDR3 sequence (DNA): TGCAGCGTTGAAGATGAGGTCGATCAGCCCCAGCATTTT. Encoded protein: CSVEDEVDQPQHF.

V is TRBV5-5 and J is TRBJ2-7, with no clear D. CDR1 is SGHKS and CDR2 is YYEKEE in the germline V gene (reference sequence). V lost 0 bases to trimming and J lost 7 bases, with 17 bases between them. The CDR3 is made up of 15 amino acids. CDR3 loop: CASSLGGQEKVEQYF. The CDR3 coding sequence is TGTGCCAGCAGCTTGGGGGGTCAGGAGAAGGTGGAGCAGTACTTC.

This chain connects TRBV7-2 to TRBJ1-4, with D possibly matching TRBD1 (6 bases). This CDR3 is 16 amino acids long. Germline CDR1 reads SGHTA; CDR2 reads FQGNSA. Trimming removed 5 bases from V and 6 bases from J, with 19 bases in between. DNA for the CDR3: TGTGCCAGCAGCCCCCCCCGAGGGGGGAGAGATGAAAAACTGTTTTTT. Translation: CASSPPRGGRDEKLFF.